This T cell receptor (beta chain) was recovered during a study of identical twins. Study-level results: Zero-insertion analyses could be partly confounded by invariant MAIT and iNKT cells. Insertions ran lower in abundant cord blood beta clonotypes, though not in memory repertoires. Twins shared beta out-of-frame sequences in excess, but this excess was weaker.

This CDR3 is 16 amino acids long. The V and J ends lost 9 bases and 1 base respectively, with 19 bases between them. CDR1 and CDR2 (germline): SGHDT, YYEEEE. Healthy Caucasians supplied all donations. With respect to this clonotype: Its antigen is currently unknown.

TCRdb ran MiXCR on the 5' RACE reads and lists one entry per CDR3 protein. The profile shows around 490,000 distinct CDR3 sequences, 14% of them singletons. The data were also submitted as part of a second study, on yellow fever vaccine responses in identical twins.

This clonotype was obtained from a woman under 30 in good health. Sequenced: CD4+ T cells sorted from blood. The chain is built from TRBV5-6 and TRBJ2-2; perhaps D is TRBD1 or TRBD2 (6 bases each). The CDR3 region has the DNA TGTGCCACTAGCGCGCGAGGGACAAGGAACACCGGGGAGCTGTTTTTT. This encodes CATSARGTRNTGELFF.